This TCR beta chain is drawn from a study of T cells after yellow fever vaccination. Regarding the study as a whole: The secondary response was weaker but peaked faster, day 5 versus 15. FACS-sorted repertoires could harbor abundant contaminating bulk-population clonotypes.

The ends were cut back, 0 bases at V and 5 bases at J, with 8 bases in the middle. CDR3 length: 13 residues. Germline loops: CDR1 MNHEY, CDR2 SVGAGI. This clonotype was counted a few times. Its antigen is still unknown. Generation of TCR cDNA used 5'RACE template switching (which added a universal primer site and UMIs). MiXCR, run by TCRdb on the 5' RACE reads, gives a single entry per CDR3 protein. Seen here are some 500,000 distinct CDR3 sequences, about 13% observed once, and the top ten hold over 12%. The source is a young man who received the YFV17D yellow fever vaccine. The rearrangement joins TRBV6-5 to TRBJ2-7; weak D call: TRBD2 (5 bases). Sequences were derived from PBMCs, sampled on the day of the yellow fever booster vaccination. CDR3 nucleotide sequence: TGTGCCAGCAGTTACTCGATGGAGGACGAGCAGTACTTC. This encodes CASSYSMEDEQYF.